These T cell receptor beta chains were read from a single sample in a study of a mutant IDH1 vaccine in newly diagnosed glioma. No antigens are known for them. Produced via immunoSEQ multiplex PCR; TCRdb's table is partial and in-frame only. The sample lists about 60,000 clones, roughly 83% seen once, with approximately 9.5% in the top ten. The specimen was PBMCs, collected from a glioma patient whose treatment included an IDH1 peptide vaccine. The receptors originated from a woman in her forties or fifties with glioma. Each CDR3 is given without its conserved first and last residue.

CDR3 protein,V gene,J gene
ASSKTPGSYEQY,TRBV18,TRBJ2-7
ASGGLGDGYT,TRBV7-3,TRBJ1-2
ASSKSDRGGDTQY,TRBV13,TRBJ2-3
ASSIGRRTGASYEQY,TRBV19,TRBJ2-7
ASSPQYGAYNEQF,TRBV5-4,TRBJ2-1
ASSLGTSGGAVTGELF,TRBV5-4,TRBJ2-2
ASSLDSDRQF,TRBV5-6,TRBJ2-1
ASSFPNAPYGYT,TRBV7-9,TRBJ1-2
ASGLPPGVADTQY,TRBV12-5,TRBJ2-3
ASSQVRGLYTEAF,TRBV4-1,TRBJ1-1
ASSQGERGGNEQF,TRBV4-1,TRBJ2-1
ASSTNRAAEAF,TRBV5-1,TRBJ1-1
ASSAVGGNTEAF,TRBV2,TRBJ1-1
ASSLRMETDTQY,TRBV6-1,TRBJ2-3
ASSTGLGGYT,TRBV27,TRBJ1-2
ASSLEGQGNQPQH,TRBV5-1,TRBJ1-5
ASSSSGTENYGYT,TRBV6-6,TRBJ1-2
ASSFGTGALANYGYT,TRBV7-2,TRBJ1-2
ASSNRGVGTDTQY,TRBV27,TRBJ2-3
ASSQDHERGGNLRGQY,TRBV4-3,TRBJ2-7
ASRQGLVSDTQY,TRBV19,TRBJ2-3
ASRGYSGNTIY,TRBV7-8,TRBJ1-3
ASSSRLAHQY,TRBV19,TRBJ2-7
ASSTGQGASQPQH,TRBV19,TRBJ1-5
ASSPASRGRYGELF,TRBV19,TRBJ2-2
ASSATTGNTGELF,TRBV6-1,TRBJ2-2
ASSLRQGNEKLF,TRBV7-9,TRBJ1-4